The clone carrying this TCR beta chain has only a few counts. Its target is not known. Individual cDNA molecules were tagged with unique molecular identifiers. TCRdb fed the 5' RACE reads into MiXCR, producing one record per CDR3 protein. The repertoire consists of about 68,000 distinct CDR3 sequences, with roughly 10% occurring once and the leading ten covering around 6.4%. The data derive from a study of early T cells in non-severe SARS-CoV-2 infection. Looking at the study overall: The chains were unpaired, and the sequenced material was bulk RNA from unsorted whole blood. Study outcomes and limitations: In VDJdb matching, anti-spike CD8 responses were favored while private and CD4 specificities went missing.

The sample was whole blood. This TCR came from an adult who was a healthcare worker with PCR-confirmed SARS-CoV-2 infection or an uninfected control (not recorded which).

CDR3 bases: TGTGCCAGCAGCCTCTCTCTCGCGCGGGGCGAGCAGTACTTC. Its protein product is CASSLSLARGEQYF. V is TRBV7-2 and J is TRBJ2-7; D possibly corresponds to TRBD2 (6 bases). V dropped 5 bases and J dropped 6 bases, with 17 bases sitting between them. The CDR3 totals 14 residues. The germline V gene encodes CDR1 SGHTA and CDR2 FQGNSA.